This T cell receptor (beta chain) originates from a study of blood T cell repertoires in COVID-19. In the original processing: The authors estimated nucleated cell counts from reference gene primer amplification. This table comes from immunoSEQ multiplex PCR, and its TCRdb copy is limited to in-frame clones, with some not included. V and J calls plus clone size are reproduced from that table; the DNA served to infer D and trimming. The sample lists a few hundred thousand clones; roughly 80% were seen once. Per germline, CDR1 SGHNT and CDR2 YENEEA. The V end was cut by 5 bases, the J end by 5 bases, with 22 bases between. The CDR3 has 17 amino acids.

The J gene is TRBJ2-1, the V gene TRBV11-3; unclear D gene. Sequenced sample: PBMCs or T cells enriched from blood (not recorded which). The sequence was obtained from a man aged 50 to 60 who had recovered from COVID-19. CDR3 sequence reads: CASSPFRRVRVDNEQFF. CDR3 bases: TGTGCCAGCAGCCCCTTCCGGCGTGTCCGGGTGGACAATGAGCAGTTCTTC. Full variable domain (outside the CDR3, taken from reference TRBV11-3 and TRBJ2-1): EAGVVQSPRYKIIEKKQPVAFWCNPISGHNTLYWYLQNLGQGPELLIRYENEEAVDDSQLPKDRFSAERLKGVDSTLKIQPAELGDSAVYLCASSPFRRVRVDNEQFFGPGTRLTVL.